Described below is a single TCR beta chain sequence and its context. This clonotype was detected only a few times. Its antigen is currently not known. Within one base of it there is no much larger clone, and no base qualities were kept. Libraries were prepared through PCR. Data came from an Illumina HiSeq 2500. To reduce PCR and sequencing biases, unique molecular identifiers were incorporated into the TCR beta cDNA libraries. Per 1 to 10 million input T cells, roughly 500,000 cDNA molecules were obtained, such that each molecule approximated one T cell. The patient libraries were prepared and sequenced using the same protocol as the earlier healthy control dataset. Samples belonging to the same batch were prepared together, multiplexed and sequenced on a shared HiSeq lane. In the authors' own workflow: MIGEC handled the raw barcoded reads, throwing out single-read molecular identifier groups before consensus assembly and CDR3 extraction. Clonotype tables were post-analysed with VDJtools, and diversity was normalized by down-sampling all datasets to the smallest sample size. In repertoire overlap clustering, CDR3 amino acid sequences, but not nucleotide sequences, were matched to correct batch-related cross-sample contamination. TCRdb's own reprocessing of the public reads used fastp at Q25 and MiXCR and kept productive beta chains. Entries that share a CDR3 protein sequence are merged under the most common genes and DNA. In this record, the V and J calls reflect TCRdb's handling and not the investigators' own analysis. The sample records 820,000 or so distinct CDR3 sequences, under 70% of which are singletons. The ten largest clones take up approximately 4.4% of the sample.

The source of the sample is a study of post-analysis software for immune sequencing data (dated by TCRdb to between 2015 and 2017). Regarding the study in general: Disease courses on record covered relapsing-remitting, secondary progressive and progressive-relapsing multiple sclerosis, though some patients had no subtype annotation. The patient repertoires were set against about 10 previously published healthy control repertoires from donors whose ages ranged from roughly 6 to 27 years. A subset of samples was prepared in parallel using single-end sample barcoding, then pooled and co-amplified after Illumina adapter ligation.

To demonstrate the VDJtools post-analysis software, the study profiled TCR beta repertoires from the peripheral blood of 13 young patients with multiple sclerosis. Multiple sclerosis patients were children and adolescents aged about 6 to 16 years. Points the paper makes about the study in general: Four to six TRBV segments, including TRBV5-6, TRBV5-1 and TRBV20-1, were significantly more frequent in patients than controls. Direct clustering with F measure revealed strong co-clustering of samples prepared in the same batch, which led to a batch-effect correction. The control group was slightly older than the multiple sclerosis patient group. Compared with controls, multiple sclerosis patients had significantly lower normalized Chao1 diversity, a finding suggesting substantial peripheral T-cell clonal expansion.

From the cysteine through the phenylalanine, the CDR3 covers 15 amino acids. Only the CDR3 portion is preserved as DNA: 45 bases, with reading frame beginning at the first base. Sequenced material: blood. This chain is built from TRBV21-1 and TRBJ1-2. TRBV21-1 constitutes a pseudogene. The source is a girl aged 5-17 years with multiple sclerosis. The sequenced DNA: TGTGCCAGCAGCAGATCTTCGACGGTGAACTATGGCTACACCTTC. The encoded protein is CASSRSSTVNYGYTF.